This TCR beta chain derives from a study of response to subunit inactivated influenza vaccine. CDR3 length: 17 residues. Trimming stripped 6 bases from V and 0 bases from J, with 19 bases between. Per the germline V gene, CDR1 is MNHNS and CDR2 is SASEGT. One entry per CDR3 protein, called by TCRdb with MiXCR from the RT-PCR reads. The sample consists of about 650,000 distinct CDR3 sequences, around 15% of them appearing once. V gene TRBV6-1 combines with J gene TRBJ2-3; D perhaps matches TRBD2 (6 bases). Here the sequenced sample was PBMCs from blood, taken about 14 days before vaccination. The sequence was collected from a man between 45 and 60 years old who received an inactivated influenza vaccine. DNA of the CDR3: TGTGCCAGCAGCCCACCGGGGCTAGCGATGAGCACAGATACGCAGTATTTT. Translating it yields CASSPPGLAMSTDTQYF.